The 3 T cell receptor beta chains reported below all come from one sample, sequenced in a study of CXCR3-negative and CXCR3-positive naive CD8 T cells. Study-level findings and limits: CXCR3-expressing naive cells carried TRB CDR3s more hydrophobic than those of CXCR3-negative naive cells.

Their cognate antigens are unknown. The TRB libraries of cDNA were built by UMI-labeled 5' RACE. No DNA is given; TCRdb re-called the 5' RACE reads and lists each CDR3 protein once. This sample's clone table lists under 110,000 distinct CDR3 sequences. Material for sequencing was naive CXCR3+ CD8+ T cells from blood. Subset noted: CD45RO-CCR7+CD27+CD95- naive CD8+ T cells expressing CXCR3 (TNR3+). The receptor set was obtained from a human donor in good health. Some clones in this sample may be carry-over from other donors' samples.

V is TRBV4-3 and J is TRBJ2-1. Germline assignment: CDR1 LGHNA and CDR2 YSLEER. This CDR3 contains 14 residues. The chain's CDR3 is CASSQDGQNNEQFF.

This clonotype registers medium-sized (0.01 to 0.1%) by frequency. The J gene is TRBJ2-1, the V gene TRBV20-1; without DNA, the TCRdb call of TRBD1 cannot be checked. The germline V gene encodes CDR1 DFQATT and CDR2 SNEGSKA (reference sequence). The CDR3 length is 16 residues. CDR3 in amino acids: CSARGDGGSTYNEQFF.

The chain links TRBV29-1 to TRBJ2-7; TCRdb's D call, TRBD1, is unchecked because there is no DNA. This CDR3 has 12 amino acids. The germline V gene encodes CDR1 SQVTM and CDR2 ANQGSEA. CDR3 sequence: CSVVGGNGEQYF.